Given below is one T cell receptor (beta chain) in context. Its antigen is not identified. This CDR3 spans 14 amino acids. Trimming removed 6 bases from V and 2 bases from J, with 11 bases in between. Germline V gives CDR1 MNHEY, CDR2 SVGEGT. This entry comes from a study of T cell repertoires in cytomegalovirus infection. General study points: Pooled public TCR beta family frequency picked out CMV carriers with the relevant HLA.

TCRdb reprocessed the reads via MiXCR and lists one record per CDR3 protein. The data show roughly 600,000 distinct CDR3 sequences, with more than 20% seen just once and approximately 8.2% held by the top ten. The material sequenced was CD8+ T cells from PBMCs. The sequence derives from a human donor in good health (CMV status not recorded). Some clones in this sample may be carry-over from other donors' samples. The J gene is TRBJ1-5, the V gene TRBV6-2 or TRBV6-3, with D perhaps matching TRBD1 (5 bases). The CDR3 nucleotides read TGTGCCAGCAGGGATCCGGGGGGCAATCAGCCCCAGCATTTT. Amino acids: CASRDPGGNQPQHF.